Below, 17 T cell receptor beta chains from the same sample are listed, as sequenced in a study of T-cell memory formation after mild COVID-19. TCRdb analysed the 5' RACE reads with MiXCR anew, one entry per CDR3 protein. The data contain 450,000 to 700,000 distinct CDR3 sequences, about 20% of them singletons. Sequences were obtained from PBMCs or a T cell subset sorted from them (not recorded which). These TCRs come from an adult woman who had mild COVID-19 (a few samples of this study predate the infection). Cell type and time point are not known.

This clonotype has only a few counts. The genes are TRBV2 and TRBJ1-5, with TRBD1 identical over 8 bases. Germline-derived CDR1 and CDR2 are SNHLY and FYNNEI. The CDR3 extends over 14 amino acids. J gave up 4 bases and V 4 bases, and 3 bases lay outside the gene matches. CDR3 sequence (DNA): TGTGCCAGCAGTGGGACAGGGCAGAATCAGCCCCAGCATTTT. This sequence encodes CASSGTGQNQPQHF.

This clonotype turned up a few times. The chain employs TRBV4-3 and TRBJ2-5; 10 bases map to TRBD2. Germline V gives CDR1 LGHNA, CDR2 YSLEER. The CDR3 covers 16 residues. The V gene end was trimmed by 4 bases and the J gene end by 2 bases; junction bases not matched to a gene: 7. The DNA of the CDR3 is TGCGCCAGCAGCCCACGGGGGACTAGCGAACAAGAGACCCAGTACTTC. Protein product: CASSPRGTSEQETQYF.

This clonotype was detected a few times. The CDR3, as DNA: TGTGCCAGCAGTTACTATCCAAAATCGAACACTGAAGCTTTCTTT. It encodes CASSYYPKSNTEAFF. J is TRBJ1-1 and V is TRBV6-5; the D is unclear. The germline CDR1 and CDR2 sequences are MNHEY and SVGAGI. Trimming removed 1 base from V and 1 base from J, with 10 bases in between. The CDR3 is 15 amino acids.

This chain connects TRBV11-2 to TRBJ2-3; D is ambiguous. Trimming removed 1 base at V and 2 bases at J, with 13 bases between. The CDR3 length is 16 residues. Germline V CDR1 and CDR2: SGHAT, FQNNGV. The CDR3 here is CASSLVAQRPTDTQYF. The CDR3 bases are TGTGCCAGCAGCTTAGTTGCACAGAGACCCACAGATACGCAGTATTTT.

The sample holds a few counts of this clonotype. This chain joins TRBV5-4 and TRBJ2-7; 7 nucleotides align to TRBD1. The germline CDR1 and CDR2 sequences are SGHNT and YYREEE (reference sequence). The CDR3 is 15 amino acids. Trimming cost V 4 bases and J 3 bases; bases outside gene matches: 10. The CDR3 is CASSPGGTKGYEQYF. CDR3 nucleotides: TGTGCCAGCAGCCCAGGGGGTACCAAAGGCTACGAGCAGTACTTC.

A few counts support this clonotype. The gene calls are TRBV15 and TRBJ2-1; D is tentatively TRBD1 or TRBD2 (6 bases each). Germline V gives CDR1 LNHNV, CDR2 YYDKDF (reference sequence). There are 14 residues in the CDR3. V was trimmed by 8 bases and J by 8 bases, leaving 19 bases between them. The CDR3 spells CATALLGGRDEQFF. The CDR3 DNA reads TGTGCCACCGCCCTTTTGGGGGGCCGGGATGAGCAGTTCTTC. The full variable domain, rest sourced from reference TRBV15 and TRBJ2-1, is DAMVIQNPRYQVTQFGKPVTLSCSQTLNHNVMYWYQQKSSQAPKLLFHYYDKDFNNEADTPDNFQSRRPNTSFCFLDIRSPGLGDTAMYLCATALLGGRDEQFFGPGTRLTVL.

This clonotype was seen just once. In nucleotides, the CDR3 is TGTGCCAGCAGCTTATGGGACAGGGGGCAATATGGCTACACCTTC. Its protein product is CASSLWDRGQYGYTF. This sequence joins TRBV13 and TRBJ1-2; 12 bases are shared with TRBD1. V lost 2 bases, J lost 5 bases, and 3 bases stayed unmatched. The germline V gene encodes CDR1 PRHDT and CDR2 FYEKMQ (reference sequence). There are 15 residues in the CDR3.

CDR3 sequence: CASSKEGSANTGELFF. The CDR3 DNA sequence: TGTGCCAGCTCAAAGGAGGGATCGGCGAACACCGGGGAGCTGTTTTTT. The chain combines TRBV18 with TRBJ2-2; possibly TRBD2 for D (6 bases). The CDR3 contains 16 residues. Germline V lookup: CDR1 KGHSH, CDR2 LQKENI. V lost 5 bases, J lost 0 bases, and 13 bases lay in between.

This chain connects TRBV27 to TRBJ1-5; D gene ambiguous. Trimming took off 3 bases at V and 1 base at J, with 7 bases between the two ends. Germline V gene sequence: CDR1 MNHEY, CDR2 SMNVEV (reference sequence). The CDR3 runs 14 residues. As DNA, the CDR3 is TGTGCCAGCAGTTTTAGGTGGAGCAATCAGCCCCAGCATTTT. The encoded protein is CASSFRWSNQPQHF.

V and J are TRBV10-3 and TRBJ2-3; a possible D gene is TRBD2 (6 bases). Germline-derived CDR1 and CDR2 are ENHRY and SYGVKD. Trimming removed 7 bases at V and 0 bases at J, with 11 bases between. The CDR3 spans 14 residues. The CDR3 loop reads CAITPGLSTDTQYF. The CDR3 DNA reads TGTGCCATCACGCCGGGACTCAGCACAGATACGCAGTATTTT.

This clonotype was observed a handful of times. The chain is built from TRBV25-1 and TRBJ1-5; TRBD1 might be the D (5 bases). The V gene's germline CDR1 is MGHDK and CDR2 SYGVNS. The CDR3 has 14 residues. Trimming removed 4 bases at V and 7 bases at J, with 14 bases between. The CDR3 sequence: CASSGAGRLQPQHF. CDR3 DNA sequence: TGTGCCAGCAGTGGAGCAGGGAGATTGCAGCCCCAGCATTTT.

This clonotype appeared a few times. V and J are TRBV5-6 and TRBJ2-5; the match to TRBD1 covers 8 bases. CDR1 is SGHDT and CDR2 is YYEEEE in the germline V gene. Losses at the gene ends were 5 bases for V and 9 bases for J; bases not matched to a gene: 12. The length of the CDR3 is 14 residues. CDR3 nucleotides: TGTGCCAGCAGGGGGACAGGCGGTGGCGGGTCCCAGTACTTC. The encoded protein is CASRGTGGGGSQYF.

Only a few counts were recorded for this clonotype. The gene calls are TRBV19 and TRBJ2-7; 10 bases map to TRBD1. Germline V gene sequence: CDR1 LNHDA, CDR2 SQIVND (reference sequence). The ends lost 7 bases at V and 7 bases at J; junction bases unmatched: 10. This CDR3 spans 14 amino acids. The CDR3 loop is CASKSRTGGGEQYF. CDR3 coding DNA: TGTGCCAGTAAAAGCAGGACAGGGGGTGGTGAGCAGTACTTC.

With respect to this clonotype: One end of the junction fails to match germline, which may point to a read error. The chain has TRBV7-9 and TRBJ1-5, with D uncertain. The germline CDR1 and CDR2 sequences are SEHNR and FQNEAQ (reference sequence). The CDR3 runs to 10 residues. The chain's CDR3 is CASSSGNANF. The CDR3 nucleotides are TGTGCCAGCAGTAGCGGGAATGCGAATTTT.

This clonotype appeared a few times. CDR3 loop: CASSLRGGPQETQYF. The DNA for the CDR3 is TGTGCCAGCAGCTTGCGCGGGGGACCTCAAGAGACCCAGTACTTC. The rearrangement uses TRBV7-8 and TRBJ2-5; 7 bases agree with TRBD2. J gave up 2 bases and V 3 bases, and 6 bases lay outside the gene matches. The CDR3 length is 15 residues. The germline gives CDR1 SGHVS, CDR2 FQNEAQ.

V gene TRBV18 combines with J gene TRBJ1-1, with TRBD1 matching over 8 bases. Unmatched junction bases numbered 10, after V lost 3 bases and J lost 10 bases. This CDR3 spans 14 amino acids. The V gene's germline CDR1 is KGHSH and CDR2 LQKENI. In DNA, the CDR3 is TGTGCCAGCTCACCGGTTGAGGACAGGGTGGGAGCTTTCTTT. It specifies CASSPVEDRVGAFF.

The chain has TRBV6-2 or TRBV6-3 and TRBJ2-7; 7 nucleotides agree with TRBD1. The germline V gene encodes CDR1 MNHEY and CDR2 SVGEGT. The CDR3 loop spans 17 amino acids. The V gene end was trimmed by 0 bases and the J gene end by 6 bases; junction bases not matched to a gene: 14. The CDR3 is CASSYSPVGTASLEQYF. DNA of the CDR3: TGTGCCAGCAGTTACTCACCCGTTGGGACAGCAAGCCTCGAGCAGTACTTC.